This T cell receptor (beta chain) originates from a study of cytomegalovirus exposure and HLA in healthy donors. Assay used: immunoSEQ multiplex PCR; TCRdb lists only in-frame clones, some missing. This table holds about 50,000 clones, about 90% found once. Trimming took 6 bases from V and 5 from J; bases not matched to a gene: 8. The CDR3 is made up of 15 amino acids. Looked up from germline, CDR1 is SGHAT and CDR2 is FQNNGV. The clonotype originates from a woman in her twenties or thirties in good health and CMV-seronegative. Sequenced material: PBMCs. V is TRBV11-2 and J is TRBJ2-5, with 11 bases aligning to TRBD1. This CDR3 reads CASSGQGAVGETQYF. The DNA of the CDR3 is TGTGCCAGCAGTGGACAGGGGGCGGTCGGGGAGACCCAGTACTTC.